The 13 T cell receptor beta chains below come from one sample, sequenced in a study of T cell repertoires in cytomegalovirus infection. TCRdb fed the reads into MiXCR, producing one record per CDR3 protein. The top ten hold 1.5% to 2% of the sample, which has approximately 250,000 distinct CDR3 sequences, 10% to 15% seen once. The sequencing sample was made of PBMCs. These receptors all stem from a human donor in good health (CMV status not recorded). Some clones in this sample may be carry-over from other donors' samples.

This clonotype was seen ten or more times. V usage is TRBV29-1 and J usage is TRBJ1-4; D not resolved. In germline, CDR1 is SQVTM, CDR2 ANQGSEA. CDR3 length equals 13 residues. Trimming shortened V by 4 bases and J by 0 bases, and 6 bases separated the two germline ends. CDR3 protein: CSVGGATNEKLFF. CDR3 nucleotide sequence: TGCAGCGTTGGAGGTGCAACTAATGAAAAACTGTTTTTT.

Regarding this clonotype: One base away lies a much larger clone, so this may be a sequencing read error. This chain connects TRBV7-2 to TRBJ2-7; D ambiguous. The CDR3 has 13 residues. Germline V gene data show CDR1 as SGHTA and CDR2 as FQGNSA. The CDR3 region is CSSSLGLLDEQYF. The CDR3 DNA is TGTTCCAGCAGCTTGGGGTTGTTGGACGAGCAGTACTTC. The full variable domain, rest sourced from reference TRBV7-2 and TRBJ2-7, is GAGVSQSPSNKVTEKGKDVELRCDPISGHTALYWYRQSLGQGLEFLIYFQGNSAPDKSGLPSDRFSAERTGGSVSTLTIQRTQQEDSAVYLCSSSLGLLDEQYFGPGTRLTVT.

This chain uses TRBV15 with TRBJ2-2; 8 bases map to TRBD1. CDR1 is LNHNV and CDR2 is YYDKDF in the germline V gene (reference sequence). Trimming took 7 bases from V and 0 from J; bases not matched to a gene: 10. This CDR3 has 17 residues. CDR3 sequence reads: CATTIRQGTANTGELFF. In nucleotides, the CDR3 is TGTGCCACCACCATACGACAGGGGACCGCGAACACCGGGGAGCTGTTTTTT.

This clonotype has more than one count but fewer than ten. This sequence joins TRBV28 and TRBJ1-3; D gene unclear. Trimming took off 6 bases at V and 0 bases at J, with 12 bases between the two ends. Germline V lookup: CDR1 MDHEN, CDR2 SYDVKM. The CDR3 consists of 15 residues. In nucleotides, the CDR3 is TGTGCCAGCAGCCCTTCAGATATCTCTGGAAACACCATATATTTT. It yields the protein CASSPSDISGNTIYF.

The J gene is TRBJ2-3, the V gene TRBV20-1; 9 bases line up with TRBD2. Germline V gene data show CDR1 as DFQATT and CDR2 as SNEGSKA (reference sequence). The CDR3 spans 14 residues. The J segment lost 5 bases and the V segment lost 1 base, leaving 4 bases of the junction unmatched. Here the CDR3 reads CSARGGGGVDTQYF. CDR3 DNA sequence: TGCAGTGCTAGAGGGGGCGGGGGGGTAGATACGCAGTATTTT.

This chain joins TRBV15 and TRBJ2-3; 12 bases are a match to TRBD1. V lost 7 bases and J lost 14; bases outside the gene matches: 7. CDR1 and CDR2 (germline): LNHNV, YYDKDF (reference sequence). The CDR3 covers 12 residues. This CDR3 reads CATTGTGGYRYF. The CDR3 region has the DNA TGTGCCACCACCGGGACAGGGGGCTATCGGTATTTT. Using reference TRBV15 and TRBJ2-3 for the parts outside the CDR3, the full variable domain is DAMVIQNPRYQVTQFGKPVTLSCSQTLNHNVMYWYQQKSSQAPKLLFHYYDKDFNNEADTPDNFQSRRPNTSFCFLDIRSPGLGDTAMYLCATTGTGGYRYFGPGTRLTVL.

Only a few counts were recorded for this clonotype. This sequence joins TRBV25-1 and TRBJ1-4, with TRBD1 as a possible D gene (5 bases). Trimming left V 5 bases short and J 8 bases short, with 12 bases between. Looked up from germline, CDR1 is MGHDK and CDR2 is SYGVNS. CDR3 length: 13 amino acids. CDR3 nucleotide sequence: TGTGCCAGCAGTTATTCAGGGAGCGAAAAACTGTTTTTT. It yields the protein CASSYSGSEKLFF.

The chain joins TRBV19 to TRBJ2-7, with D maybe TRBD2 (6 bases). Germline CDR1 and CDR2: LNHDA and SQIVND (reference sequence). The CDR3 is 15 residues long. Between the trimmed V and J ends, which lost 0 bases and 2 bases, there was a span of 11 bases. This CDR3 is CASSIEEGAAYEQYF. The CDR3 DNA follows: TGTGCCAGTAGTATAGAGGAGGGCGCCGCCTACGAGCAGTACTTC. Together with reference TRBV19 and TRBJ2-7, the CDR3 gives the full variable domain: DGGITQSPKYLFRKEGQNVTLSCEQNLNHDAMYWYRQDPGQGLRLIYYSQIVNDFQKGDIAEGYSVSREKKESFPLTVTSAQKNPTAFYLCASSIEEGAAYEQYFGPGTRLTVT.

This clonotype was observed a handful of times. The chain employs TRBV7-2 and TRBJ1-3; 8 bases are a match to TRBD1. Looked up from germline, CDR1 is SGHTA and CDR2 is FQGNSA. The V gene end was trimmed by 3 bases and the J gene end by 3 bases; junction bases not matched to a gene: 4. The CDR3 is made up of 15 amino acids. This CDR3 is CASSFTTGDGNTIYF. CDR3 sequence (DNA): TGTGCCAGCAGCTTTACGACAGGGGATGGAAACACCATATATTTT.

This clonotype was observed a few times. The V and J genes are TRBV6-2 or TRBV6-3 and TRBJ2-1, with D possibly being TRBD1 or TRBD2 (6 bases each). Looked up from germline, CDR1 is MNHEY and CDR2 is SVGEGT. The CDR3 spans 12 residues. V was trimmed by 11 bases and J by 5 bases, leaving 13 bases between them. CDR3: CAVERGDNEQFF. CDR3 bases: TGTGCCGTGGAAAGGGGGGACAATGAGCAGTTCTTC.

This clonotype was counted ten times or more. The chain carries TRBV7-9 and TRBJ2-3, with 14 bases lining up with TRBD2. This CDR3 has 16 residues. Germline values: CDR1 SEHNR, CDR2 FQNEAQ (reference sequence). The junction had 8 bases not matched to a gene; V was cut back by 5 bases and J by 7 bases. The CDR3 region is CASSTGTSGRRHTQYF. CDR3 in DNA: TGTGCCAGCAGCACCGGGACTAGCGGGAGAAGGCATACGCAGTATTTT.

Many counts were recorded for this clonotype. This sequence joins TRBV7-2 and TRBJ2-1; the D is unclear. Trimming removed 2 bases from V and 10 bases from J, with 12 bases in between. The germline V gene has CDR1 SGHTA and CDR2 FQGNSA. The CDR3 consists of 13 residues. CDR3 nucleotide sequence: TGTGCCAGCAGCTTATCGATAGGTACAGAGCAGTTCTTC. Translation gives CASSLSIGTEQFF.

In this sample, this clonotype turned up many times. The rearrangement links TRBV7-2 to TRBJ2-5; tentative D call: TRBD1 (6 bases). CDR3 size: 15 residues. The V and J ends lost 2 bases and 4 bases respectively, with 14 bases between them. The germline gives CDR1 SGHTA, CDR2 FQGNSA. In DNA form, the CDR3 reads TGTGCCAGCAGCTTATCAGCAGCGACAGGAGAGACCCAGTACTTC. Translated, it gives CASSLSAATGETQYF. The variable domain in full, with the rest retrieved from reference TRBV7-2 and TRBJ2-5, is GAGVSQSPSNKVTEKGKDVELRCDPISGHTALYWYRQSLGQGLEFLIYFQGNSAPDKSGLPSDRFSAERTGGSVSTLTIQRTQQEDSAVYLCASSLSAATGETQYFGPGTRLLVL.